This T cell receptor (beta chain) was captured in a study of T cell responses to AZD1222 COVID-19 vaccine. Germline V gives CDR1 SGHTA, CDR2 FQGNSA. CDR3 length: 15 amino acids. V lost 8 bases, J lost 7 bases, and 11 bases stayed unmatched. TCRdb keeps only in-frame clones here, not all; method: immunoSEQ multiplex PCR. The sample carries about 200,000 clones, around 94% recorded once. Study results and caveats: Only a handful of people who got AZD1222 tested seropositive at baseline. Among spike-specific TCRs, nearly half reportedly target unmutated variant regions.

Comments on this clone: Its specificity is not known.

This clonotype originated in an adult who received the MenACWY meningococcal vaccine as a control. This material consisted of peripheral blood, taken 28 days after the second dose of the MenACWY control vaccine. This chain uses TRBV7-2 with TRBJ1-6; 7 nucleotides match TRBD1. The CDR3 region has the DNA TGTGCCAGCTCAGGGGGGGGCCCTAGAAATTCACCCCTCCACTTT. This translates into CASSGGGPRNSPLHF.